The 25 T cell receptor beta chains below were found in one sample sequenced in a study of metastatic and nonmetastatic thyroid tumors. No patient had received any treatment before thyroid surgery. With MiXCR, TCRdb called clones anew from the PCR reads. Here the sample spans about 24,000 clones, approximately 20% being singletons. Material for sequencing was blood. The receptors stem from a female donor with papillary thyroid cancer or a benign thyroid nodule (not recorded which). Some clones in this sample may be carry-over from other donors' samples.

There are many counts of this clone. This chain uses TRBV7-2 with TRBJ1-5; no clear D. Per germline, CDR1 SGHTA and CDR2 FQGNSA. V shed 1 base and J shed 9 bases, with 7 bases lying between them. CDR3 length equals 12 residues. Here the CDR3 reads CASSLGEGPQHF. The CDR3 bases are TGTGCCAGCAGCTTAGGAGAGGGGCCCCAGCATTTT.

This chain links TRBV28 with TRBJ1-5; D ambiguous. Germline-derived CDR1 and CDR2 are MDHEN and SYDVKM. This CDR3 spans 16 amino acids. Trimming left V 4 bases short and J 1 base short, with 14 bases between. The CDR3 nucleotides are TGTGCCAGCAGTTCAATCCAGGTAATGAGCAATCAGCCCCAGCATTTT. Encoded protein: CASSSIQVMSNQPQHF.

This clone was found many times. The chain has TRBV29-1 and TRBJ2-1; D might be TRBD2 (7 bases). CDR3 length: 12 amino acids. Germline loops: CDR1 SQVTM, CDR2 ANQGSEA. The ends were cut back, 7 bases at V and 10 bases at J, with 17 bases in the middle. CDR3 in amino acids: CSGRGGAREQFF. The CDR3, as DNA: TGCAGCGGGCGAGGGGGGGCGAGGGAGCAGTTCTTC.

This clone was counted ten times or more. The chain recombines TRBV10-3 with TRBJ2-5; D is unclear. Between the trimmed V and J ends, which lost 2 bases and 5 bases, there was a span of 12 bases. The V gene's germline CDR1 is ENHRY and CDR2 SYGVKD. This CDR3 spans 14 amino acids. The CDR3 coding sequence is TGTGCCATCAGTGAGCCAGGTATTAGGGAGACCCAGTACTTC. Residues: CAISEPGIRETQYF.

This clone was detected many times. V is TRBV7-2 and J is TRBJ2-4; tentatively, D is TRBD1 (6 bases). V dropped 0 bases and J dropped 11 bases, with 8 bases sitting between them. CDR3 length: 12 amino acids. Germline CDR1 SGHTA, CDR2 FQGNSA. The CDR3: CASSLAQGLQYF. The CDR3 DNA reads TGTGCCAGCAGCTTAGCACAGGGTCTTCAGTACTTC.

In its sample, this clone was seen many times. A much larger clone differs by one base, so this may be a read error. Additional DNA sequences in this sample encode the identical CDR3. V usage is TRBV20-1 and J usage is TRBJ2-7, with TRBD2 as a possible D gene (5 bases). CDR3 length equals 12 residues. V lost 4 bases to trimming and J lost 7 bases, with 14 bases between them. Germline CDR1 reads DFQATT; CDR2 reads SNEGSKA (reference sequence). CDR3 sequence: CSATVPWEEQYF. CDR3 nucleotides: TGCAGTGCTACCGTACCCTGGGAGGAGCAGTACTTC.

The chain employs TRBV6-1 and TRBJ1-1, with D unresolved. There are 13 residues in the CDR3. Germline V gene data show CDR1 as MNHNS and CDR2 as SASEGT. V was cut by 6 bases and J by 1 base, with 9 bases left in between. Here the CDR3 reads CASRGWKNTEAFF. The CDR3 nucleotides are TGTGCCAGCAGGGGCTGGAAGAACACTGAAGCTTTCTTT.

This clone has ten or more counts. This rearrangement joins TRBV4-1 to TRBJ2-7; no clear D. The CDR3 covers 16 residues. From germline, CDR1 is MGHRA and CDR2 YSYEKL. V dropped 1 base and J dropped 2 bases, with 15 bases sitting between them. CDR3 bases: TGCGCCAGCAGCCAAGTCTCTGGGCTAGGGACCTACGAGCAGTACTTC. It codes for CASSQVSGLGTYEQYF.

This clone was detected only a few times. This chain connects TRBV6-5 to TRBJ1-1; D ambiguous. The CDR3 runs to 13 residues. Germline V gene data show CDR1 as MNHEY and CDR2 as SVGAGI. V was shortened by 10 bases and J by 0 bases, with 12 bases between the two germline ends. This chain's CDR3 is CATGCLMNTEAFF. CDR3 coding DNA: TGTGCCACCGGTTGCCTCATGAACACTGAAGCTTTCTTT.

The chain couples TRBV20-1 to TRBJ1-1; 10 bases map to TRBD1. Germline values: CDR1 DFQATT, CDR2 SNEGSKA (reference sequence). The CDR3 totals 15 residues. The trim removed 5 bases at V and 3 bases at J, leaving 9 bases unmatched. This CDR3 is CSAPTGTGVDTEAFF. The CDR3 DNA sequence: TGCAGTGCTCCCACCGGGACAGGGGTGGACACTGAAGCTTTCTTT.

A note on this clone: The junction does not match germline at one end; this may be a read error. The CDR3 is CSARKWGTSGRGSYDEQFF. The CDR3 nucleotides read TGCAGTGCTAGAAAGTGGGGGACTAGCGGGAGAGGTTCCTACGATGAGCAGTTCTTC. The V call is TRBV20-1, the J call TRBJ2-1, with 14 bases fitting TRBD2. Germline V gene sequence: CDR1 DFQATT, CDR2 SNEGSKA (reference sequence). The CDR3 sequence is 19 residues long.

This clone was seen many times. V and J are TRBV4-2 and TRBJ1-4, with 10 bases fitting TRBD1. Unmatched junction bases numbered 8, after V lost 4 bases and J lost 6 bases. The V gene's germline CDR1 is LGHNA and CDR2 YNFKEQ. CDR3 length: 16 residues. The CDR3 DNA reads as TGTGCCAGCAGCCCCTGGGACAGGGGTGGGGATGAAAAACTGTTTTTT. Protein sequence: CASSPWDRGGDEKLFF.

The rearrangement uses TRBV6-2 or TRBV6-3 and TRBJ2-5; tentative D call: TRBD2 (6 bases). CDR1 and CDR2 (germline): MNHEY, SVGEGT. CDR3 length equals 16 residues. Trimming cost V 5 bases and J 2 bases, with 18 bases left between them. CDR3 coding DNA: TGTGCCAGCAGTCCCGGACTGGTGGGGGGACAAGAGACCCAGTACTTC. Translated: CASSPGLVGGQETQYF.

In its sample, this clone was seen many times. The chain is built from TRBV2 and TRBJ2-3; 7 bases agree with TRBD2. The CDR3 is made up of 15 amino acids. The junction had 15 bases not matched to a gene; V was cut back by 10 bases and J by 5 bases. CDR1 SNHLY and CDR2 FYNNEI come from the germline V gene. The CDR3 reads CAILLSGMSVDTQYF. The CDR3 nucleotides are TGTGCCATCCTTCTGAGCGGGATGTCGGTAGATACGCAGTATTTT.

Many counts were recorded for this clone. The chain uses TRBV11-3 and TRBJ1-3; D unclear. The CDR3 totals 13 residues. Germline V gene lookup returns CDR1 SGHNT and CDR2 YENEEA. V was pared by 1 base and J by 3 bases, with 4 bases between. The CDR3: CASSLGVGNTIYF. The CDR3 bases are TGTGCCAGCAGCTTAGGCGTTGGAAACACCATATATTTT.

This chain connects TRBV3-1 to TRBJ1-3; D not resolved. CDR1 is LGHDT and CDR2 is YNNKEL in the germline V gene (reference sequence). Trimming stripped 4 bases from V and 6 bases from J, with 7 bases between. The CDR3 runs to 12 residues. This CDR3 reads CASSPSTNTIYF. The CDR3 DNA follows: TGTGCCAGCAGCCCGAGTACAAACACCATATATTTT. Complete variable domain (other parts from reference TRBV3-1 and TRBJ1-3): DTAVSQTPKYLVTQMGNDKSIKCEQNLGHDTMYWYKQDSKKFLKIMFSYNNKELIINETVPNRFSPKSPDKAHLNLHINSLELGDSAVYFCASSPSTNTIYFGEGSWLTVV.

In its sample, this clone was seen many times. The rearrangement uses TRBV3-1 and TRBJ2-5; TRBD1 matches at 7 bases. CDR1 is LGHDT, CDR2 YNNKEL, per germline (reference sequence). The CDR3 has 14 residues. With 4 bases clipped from V and 4 bases from J, the junction kept 6 bases outside the gene matches. Here the CDR3 DNA reads TGTGCCAGCAGCCGCCGGACAGGAGCAGAGACCCAGTACTTC. Its translation: CASSRRTGAETQYF.

This clone was observed at least ten times. Different DNA sequences within this sample yield the same CDR3. The chain combines TRBV28 with TRBJ1-4; D is unclear. V gave up 6 bases and J gave up 4 bases, with 12 bases separating them. Looked up from germline, CDR1 is MDHEN and CDR2 is SYDVKM. This CDR3 is built from 14 residues. Here the CDR3 DNA reads TGTGCCAGCAGGGCACCCGGGGATAATGAAAAACTGTTTTTT. Encoded protein: CASRAPGDNEKLFF.

The chain carries TRBV2 and TRBJ2-3; 10 positions match TRBD2. CDR1 is SNHLY and CDR2 is FYNNEI in the germline V gene. The length of the CDR3 is 15 residues. The V and J ends lost 2 bases and 5 bases, in that order; junction bases with no gene match: 4. In DNA, the CDR3 is TGTGCCAGCAGTGAACTAGCGGGAGACGGAGATACGCAGTATTTT. This gives the protein CASSELAGDGDTQYF.

Sample share makes this clone medium-sized (0.01 to 0.1%). This chain links TRBV12-3 or TRBV12-4 with TRBJ1-2, with TRBD1 identical over 8 bases. This CDR3 has 14 amino acids. The J segment lost 4 bases and the V segment lost 6 bases, leaving 7 bases of the junction unmatched. The CDR3 is CASSQSQGAYGYTF. The CDR3 DNA follows: TGTGCCAGCAGCCAATCGCAGGGGGCCTATGGCTACACCTTC.

A word on this clone: Relative to the germline gene, one junction end is altered; a read error may explain this. The CDR3 loop is CASRYAESYGDTF. Here the CDR3 DNA reads TGTGCGAGCAGGTACGCAGAGTCCTATGGCGACACCTTC. This chain joins TRBV6-5 and TRBJ1-2; D uncertain. The germline gives CDR1 MNHEY, CDR2 SVGAGI. This CDR3 is 13 amino acids long.

The count of this clone is one. The germline gene is not matched at one end of the junction; a read error may be the cause. The rearrangement uses TRBV3-1 and TRBJ1-2; 8 positions agree with TRBD1. This CDR3 has 14 residues. CDR1 LGHDT and CDR2 YNNKEL come from the germline V gene (reference sequence). As DNA, the CDR3 is TGCGCCAGCAGCCCGACAGGGGCCGACTATGGCTACACCTTC. It is translated as CASSPTGADYGYTF.

Within the sample, this clone is medium-sized. The chain has TRBV19 and TRBJ2-7, with D possibly TRBD2 on 5 matching bases. The V gene lost 7 bases and the J gene lost 2 bases, with 12 bases spanning the gap. Germline loops: CDR1 LNHDA, CDR2 SQIVND (reference sequence). The CDR3 extends over 13 amino acids. CDR3 residues: CASMPDGTYEQYF. CDR3 coding DNA: TGTGCCAGTATGCCGGACGGGACCTACGAGCAGTACTTC.

This clone was seen only a few times. The rearrangement links TRBV19 to TRBJ2-2; 8 bases are a match to TRBD1. The CDR3 is 14 amino acids. Germline lookup yields CDR1 LNHDA and CDR2 SQIVND (reference sequence). CDR3 sequence (DNA): TGTGTCAGCTGGACAGGGACGAACACCGGGGAGCTGTTTTTT. Translation gives CVSWTGTNTGELFF. Together with reference TRBV19 and TRBJ2-2, the CDR3 gives the full variable domain: DGGITQSPKYLFRKEGQNVTLSCEQNLNHDAMYWYRQDPGQGLRLIYYSQIVNDFQKGDIAEGYSVSREKKESFPLTVTSAQKNPTAFYLCVSWTGTNTGELFFGEGSRLTVL.

This clone was detected many times. The chain combines TRBV7-2 with TRBJ2-5; TRBD2 aligns across 7 bases. V dropped 5 bases and J dropped 4; count of bases not matched to a gene: 7. Germline V gene data show CDR1 as SGHTA and CDR2 as FQGNSA. The CDR3 has 14 amino acids. CDR3 residues: CASSAGTNGETQYF. In DNA form, the CDR3 reads TGTGCCAGCAGCGCAGGGACTAACGGAGAGACCCAGTACTTC.